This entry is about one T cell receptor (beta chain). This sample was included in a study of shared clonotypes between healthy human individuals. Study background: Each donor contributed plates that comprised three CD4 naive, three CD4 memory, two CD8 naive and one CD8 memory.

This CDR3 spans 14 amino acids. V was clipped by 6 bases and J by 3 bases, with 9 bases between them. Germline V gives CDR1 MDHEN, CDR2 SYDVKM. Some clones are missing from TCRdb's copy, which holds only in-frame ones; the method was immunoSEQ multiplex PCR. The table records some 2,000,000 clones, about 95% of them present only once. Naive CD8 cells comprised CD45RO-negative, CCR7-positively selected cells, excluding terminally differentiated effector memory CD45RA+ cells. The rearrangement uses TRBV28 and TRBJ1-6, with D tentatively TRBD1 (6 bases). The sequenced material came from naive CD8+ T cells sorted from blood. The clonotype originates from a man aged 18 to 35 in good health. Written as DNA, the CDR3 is TGTGCCAGCAGACCGACAGGCTATAATTCACCCCTCCACTTT. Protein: CASRPTGYNSPLHF.